The rows below give T cell receptor beta chains drawn from one sample of a study of control samples from healthy donors and cancer patients. Produced via immunoSEQ multiplex PCR; TCRdb's table is partial and in-frame only. The table shows more than 110,000 clones, with more than 90% occurring only once. The sequenced material came from blood. The receptors here all came from a man aged 25 to 40 in good health. The CDR3 runs from the conserved cysteine through the conserved F or W. Each record gives: D gene, V gene, J gene, clone size, CDR3 protein, CDR3 DNA. D genes are given only for firm matches. A clone size is listed for some rows: how often the clone was seen (once, few, many), or a class if it is expanded.

NA	TRBV20-1	TRBJ1-1	NA	CSAEQDLEAFF	TGCAGTGCTGAACAAGACTTAGAAGCTTTCTTT
NA	TRBV5-4	TRBJ1-4	NA	CASSLTQNNEKLFF	TGTGCCAGCAGCTTGACTCAGAATAATGAAAAACTGTTTTTT
NA	TRBV14	TRBJ2-5	medium-sized	CASSQHRRGEALRETQYF	TGTGCCAGCAGCCAGCACCGGAGGGGCGAAGCTCTTCGAGAGACCCAGTACTTC
TRBD2	TRBV19	TRBJ2-5	NA	CASSIFPVAGVLETQYF	TGTGCCAGTAGTATATTTCCGGTAGCGGGAGTACTAGAGACCCAGTACTTC
NA	TRBV19	TRBJ2-1	NA	CASTHGMLRGQDEQFF	TGTGCCAGTACTCACGGAATGCTCAGGGGCCAGGATGAGCAGTTCTTC
NA	TRBV28	TRBJ2-7	NA	CASSNNWDGTYEQYF	TGTGCCAGCAGTAATAATTGGGACGGGACCTACGAGCAGTACTTC
NA	TRBV3-1/TRBV3-2	TRBJ2-2	NA	CASSPPGHLGGELFF	TGTGCCAGCAGCCCACCGGGACACTTAGGAGGGGAGCTGTTTTTT
TRBD1	TRBV2	TRBJ2-7	NA	CASSPRTGGNNYEQYF	TGTGCCAGCAGTCCTCGGACAGGCGGTAATAACTACGAGCAGTACTTC
NA	TRBV3-1/TRBV3-2	TRBJ1-5	NA	CASSQPGSQPQHF	TGTGCCAGCAGCCAACCCGGGTCCCAGCCCCAGCATTTT
NA	TRBV5-1	TRBJ2-5	once	CASSLWDAPGTQYF	TGCGCCAGCAGCTTGTGGGACGCCCCAGGGACCCAGTACTTC
NA	TRBV5-1	TRBJ1-1	NA	CASSPTSYTEAFF	TGCGCCAGCAGCCCGACAAGTTACACTGAAGCTTTCTTT
NA	TRBV19	TRBJ2-7	NA	CASSTGGSPYEQYF	TGTGCCAGTAGTACCGGCGGGTCCCCCTACGAGCAGTACTTC
TRBD2	TRBV5-4	TRBJ2-3	NA	CASSLYTSGRSTQYF	TGTGCCAGCAGCTTGTACACTAGCGGGAGGAGTACGCAGTATTTT
TRBD1	TRBV7-6	TRBJ1-1	once	CASSLDRGLNTEAFF	TGTGCCAGCAGCCTGGACAGGGGCTTGAACACTGAAGCTTTCTTT